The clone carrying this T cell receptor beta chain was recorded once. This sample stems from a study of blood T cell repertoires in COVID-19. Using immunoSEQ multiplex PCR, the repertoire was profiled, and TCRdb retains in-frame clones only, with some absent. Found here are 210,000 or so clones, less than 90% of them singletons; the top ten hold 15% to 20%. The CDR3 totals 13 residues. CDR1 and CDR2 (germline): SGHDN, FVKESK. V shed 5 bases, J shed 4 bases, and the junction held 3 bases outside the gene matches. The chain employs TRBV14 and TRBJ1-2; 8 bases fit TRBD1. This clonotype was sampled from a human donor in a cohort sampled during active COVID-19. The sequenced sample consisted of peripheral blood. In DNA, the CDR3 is TGTGCCAGCAGCGAGGGACAGGCCTATGGCTACACCTTC. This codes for CASSEGQAYGYTF.